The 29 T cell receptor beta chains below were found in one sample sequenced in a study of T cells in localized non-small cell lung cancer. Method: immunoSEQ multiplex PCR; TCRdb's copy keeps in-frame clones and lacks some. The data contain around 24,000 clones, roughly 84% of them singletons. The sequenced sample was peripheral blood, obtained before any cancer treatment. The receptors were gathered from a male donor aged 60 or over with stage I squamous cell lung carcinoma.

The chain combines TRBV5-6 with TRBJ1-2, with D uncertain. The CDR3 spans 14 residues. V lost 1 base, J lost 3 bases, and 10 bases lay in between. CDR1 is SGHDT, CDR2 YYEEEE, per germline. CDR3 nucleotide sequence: TGTGCCAGCAGCTTGATCCAGAGAGACTATGGCTACACCTTC. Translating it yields CASSLIQRDYGYTF.

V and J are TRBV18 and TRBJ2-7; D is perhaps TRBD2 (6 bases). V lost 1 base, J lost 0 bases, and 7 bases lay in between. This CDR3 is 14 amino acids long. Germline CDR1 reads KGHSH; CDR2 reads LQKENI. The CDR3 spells CASSPLADSYEQYF. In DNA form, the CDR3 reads TGTGCCAGCTCACCACTAGCGGACTCCTACGAGCAGTACTTC.

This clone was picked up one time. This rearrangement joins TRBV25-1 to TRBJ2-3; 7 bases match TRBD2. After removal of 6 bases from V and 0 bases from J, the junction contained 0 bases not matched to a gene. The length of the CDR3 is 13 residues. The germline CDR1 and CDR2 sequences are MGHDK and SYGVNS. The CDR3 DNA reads TGTGCCAGCAGGCGGGAGAGCACAGATACGCAGTATTTT. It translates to CASRRESTDTQYF.

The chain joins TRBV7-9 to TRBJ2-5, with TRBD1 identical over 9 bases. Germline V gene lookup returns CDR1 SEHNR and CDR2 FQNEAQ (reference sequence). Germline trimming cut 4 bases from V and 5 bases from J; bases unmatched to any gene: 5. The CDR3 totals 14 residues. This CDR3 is CASSYRDREETQYF. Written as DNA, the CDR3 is TGTGCCAGCAGCTACCGGGACAGGGAGGAGACCCAGTACTTC.

CDR3 in amino acids: CASGRDTLNYGYTF. DNA for the CDR3: TGCGCCAGCGGACGGGATACCTTGAACTATGGCTACACCTTC. This chain connects TRBV5-1 to TRBJ1-2; D is unclear. Trimming left V 7 bases short and J 2 bases short, with 15 bases between. Germline V lookup: CDR1 SGHRS, CDR2 YFSETQ. This CDR3 spans 14 amino acids.

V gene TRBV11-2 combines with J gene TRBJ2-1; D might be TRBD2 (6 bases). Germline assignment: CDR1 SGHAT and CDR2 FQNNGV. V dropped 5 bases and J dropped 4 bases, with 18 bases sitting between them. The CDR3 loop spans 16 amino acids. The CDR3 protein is CASSAGAGGEYNEQFF. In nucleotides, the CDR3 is TGTGCCAGCAGCGCTGGGGCTGGCGGGGAATACAATGAGCAGTTCTTC.

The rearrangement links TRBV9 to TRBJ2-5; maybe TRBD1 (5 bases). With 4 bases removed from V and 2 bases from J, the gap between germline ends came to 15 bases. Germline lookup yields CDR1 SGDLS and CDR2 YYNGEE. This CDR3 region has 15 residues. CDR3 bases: TGTGCCAGCAGCCCCCACGGACAACTACAAGAGACCCAGTACTTC. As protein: CASSPHGQLQETQYF.

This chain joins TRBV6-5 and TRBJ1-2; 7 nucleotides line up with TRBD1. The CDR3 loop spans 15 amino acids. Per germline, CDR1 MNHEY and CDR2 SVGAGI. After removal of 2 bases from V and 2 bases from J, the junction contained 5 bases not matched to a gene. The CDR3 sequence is CASSYVQGGNYGYTF. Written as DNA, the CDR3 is TGTGCCAGCAGTTACGTTCAGGGGGGAAACTATGGCTACACCTTC.

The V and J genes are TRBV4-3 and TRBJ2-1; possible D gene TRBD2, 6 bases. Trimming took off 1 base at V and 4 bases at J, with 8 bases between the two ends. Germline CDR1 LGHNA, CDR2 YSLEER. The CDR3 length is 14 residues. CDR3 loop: CASSQGGVYNEQFF. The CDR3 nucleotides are TGCGCCAGCAGCCAAGGGGGGGTGTACAATGAGCAGTTCTTC.

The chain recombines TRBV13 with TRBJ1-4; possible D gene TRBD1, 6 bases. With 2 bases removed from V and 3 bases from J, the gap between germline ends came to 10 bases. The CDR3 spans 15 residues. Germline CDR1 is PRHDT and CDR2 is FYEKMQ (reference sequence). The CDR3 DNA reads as TGTGCCAGCAGCTTACAGGGGTTAGCTAATGAAAAACTGTTTTTT. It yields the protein CASSLQGLANEKLFF.

CDR3 amino acids: CASRPRDGRQQETQYF. The CDR3 coding sequence is TGTGCCAGCCGCCCGAGAGACGGTCGGCAACAAGAGACCCAGTACTTC. The rearrangement uses TRBV5-4 and TRBJ2-5; D is unclear. CDR1 SGHNT and CDR2 YYREEE come from the germline V gene (reference sequence). CDR3 length equals 16 residues. The V gene lost 7 bases and the J gene lost 2 bases, with 21 bases spanning the gap. Together with reference TRBV5-4 and TRBJ2-5, the CDR3 gives the full variable domain: ETGVTQSPTHLIKTRGQQVTLRCSSQSGHNTVSWYQQALGQGPQFIFQYYREEENGRGNFPPRFSGLQFPNYSSELNVNALELDDSALYLCASRPRDGRQQETQYFGPGTRLLVL.

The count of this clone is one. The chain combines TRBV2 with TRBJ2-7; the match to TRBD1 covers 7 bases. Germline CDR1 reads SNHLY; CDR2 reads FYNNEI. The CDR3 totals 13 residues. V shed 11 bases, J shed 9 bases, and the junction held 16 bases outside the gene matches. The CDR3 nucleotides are TGTGCCGTCCCAGGGACAGACTACGAAGGGCAGTACTTC. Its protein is CAVPGTDYEGQYF.

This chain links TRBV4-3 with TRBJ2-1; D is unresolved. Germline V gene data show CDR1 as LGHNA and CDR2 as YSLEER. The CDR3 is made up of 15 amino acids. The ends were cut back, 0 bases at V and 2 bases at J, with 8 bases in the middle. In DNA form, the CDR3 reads TGCGCCAGCAGCCAAGAAAGTAATACCTACAATGAGCAGTTCTTC. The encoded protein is CASSQESNTYNEQFF.

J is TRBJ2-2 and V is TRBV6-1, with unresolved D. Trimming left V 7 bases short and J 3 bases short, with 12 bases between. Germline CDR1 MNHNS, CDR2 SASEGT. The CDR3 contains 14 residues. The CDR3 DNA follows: TGTGCCAGCATTCATGAGTCTTACACCGGGGAGCTGTTTTTT. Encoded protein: CASIHESYTGELFF.

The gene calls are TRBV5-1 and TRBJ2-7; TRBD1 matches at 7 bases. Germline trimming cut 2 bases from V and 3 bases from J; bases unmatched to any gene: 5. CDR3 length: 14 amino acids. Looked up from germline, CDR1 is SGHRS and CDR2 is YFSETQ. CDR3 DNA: TGCGCCAGCAGCTTACGGGACAGATACTACGAGCAGTACTTC. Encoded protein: CASSLRDRYYEQYF. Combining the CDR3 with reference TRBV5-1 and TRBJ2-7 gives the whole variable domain KAGVTQTPRYLIKTRGQQVTLSCSPISGHRSVSWYQQTPGQGLQFLFEYFSETQRNKGNFPGRFSGRQFSNSRSEMNVSTLELGDSALYLCASSLRDRYYEQYFGPGTRLTVT.

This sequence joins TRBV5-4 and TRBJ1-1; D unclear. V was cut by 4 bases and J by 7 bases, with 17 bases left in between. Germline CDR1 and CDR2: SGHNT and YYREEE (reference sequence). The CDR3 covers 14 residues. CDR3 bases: TGTGCCAGCAGCCACGACGGCAGGTCTTTTGAAGCTTTCTTT. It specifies CASSHDGRSFEAFF.

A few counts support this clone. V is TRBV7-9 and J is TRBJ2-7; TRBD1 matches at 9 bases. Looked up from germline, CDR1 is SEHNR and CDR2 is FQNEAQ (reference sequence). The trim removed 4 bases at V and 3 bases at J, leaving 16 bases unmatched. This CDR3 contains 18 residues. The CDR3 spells CASSSLAANTGGIYEQYF. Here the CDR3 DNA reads TGTGCCAGCAGCTCTTTAGCCGCCAATACAGGGGGCATCTACGAGCAGTACTTC.

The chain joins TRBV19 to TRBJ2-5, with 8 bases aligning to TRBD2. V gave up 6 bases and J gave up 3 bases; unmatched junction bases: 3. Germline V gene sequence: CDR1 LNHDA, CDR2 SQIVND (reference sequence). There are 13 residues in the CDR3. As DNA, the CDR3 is TGTGCCAGTAGCGGGACTAGGGAAGAGACCCAGTACTTC. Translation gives CASSGTREETQYF.

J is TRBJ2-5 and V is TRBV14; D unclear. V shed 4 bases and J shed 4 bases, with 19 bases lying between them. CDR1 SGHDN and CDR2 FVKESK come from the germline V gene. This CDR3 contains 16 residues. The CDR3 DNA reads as TGTGCCAGCAGCCCTGGGAACTACGCACTCGGAGAGACCCAGTACTTC. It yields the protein CASSPGNYALGETQYF.

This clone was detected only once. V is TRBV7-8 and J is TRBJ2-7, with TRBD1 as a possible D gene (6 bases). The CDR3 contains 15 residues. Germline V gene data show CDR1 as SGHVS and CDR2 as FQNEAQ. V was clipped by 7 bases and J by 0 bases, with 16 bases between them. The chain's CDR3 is CASTLYTGSSYEQYF. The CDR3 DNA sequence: TGTGCCAGCACCCTTTATACAGGGAGCTCCTACGAGCAGTACTTC.

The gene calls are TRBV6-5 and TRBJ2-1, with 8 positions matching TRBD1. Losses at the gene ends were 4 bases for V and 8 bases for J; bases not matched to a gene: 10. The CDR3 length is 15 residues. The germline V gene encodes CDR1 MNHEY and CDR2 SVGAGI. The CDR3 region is CASSFDRGPGDEQFF. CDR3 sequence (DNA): TGTGCCAGCAGTTTTGACAGGGGCCCCGGAGATGAGCAGTTCTTC.

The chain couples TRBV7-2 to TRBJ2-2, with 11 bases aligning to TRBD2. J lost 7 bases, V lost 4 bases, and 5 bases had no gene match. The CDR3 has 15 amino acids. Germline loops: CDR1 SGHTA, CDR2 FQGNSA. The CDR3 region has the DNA TGTGCCAGCAGCTCACTAGCGGGAGCGGTCGGGGAGCTGTTTTTT. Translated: CASSSLAGAVGELFF.

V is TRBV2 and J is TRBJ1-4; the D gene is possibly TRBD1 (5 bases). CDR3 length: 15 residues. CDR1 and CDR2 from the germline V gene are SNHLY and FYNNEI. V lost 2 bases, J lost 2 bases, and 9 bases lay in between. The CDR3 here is CASSELGRTNEKLFF. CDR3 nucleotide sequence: TGTGCCAGCAGTGAACTGGGGCGGACTAATGAAAAACTGTTTTTT.

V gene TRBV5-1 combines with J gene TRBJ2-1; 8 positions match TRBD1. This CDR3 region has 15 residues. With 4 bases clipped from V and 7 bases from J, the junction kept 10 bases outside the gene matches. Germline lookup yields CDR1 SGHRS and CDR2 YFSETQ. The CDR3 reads CASSVESRTGNEQFF. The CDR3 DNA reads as TGCGCCAGCAGCGTAGAAAGTAGGACAGGGAATGAGCAGTTCTTC.

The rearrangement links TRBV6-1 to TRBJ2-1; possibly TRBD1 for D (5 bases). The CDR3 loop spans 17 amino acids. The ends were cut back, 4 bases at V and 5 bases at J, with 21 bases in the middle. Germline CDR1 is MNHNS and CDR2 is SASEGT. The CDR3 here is CASSARVGGAANNEQFF. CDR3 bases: TGTGCCAGCAGTGCCAGAGTGGGTGGGGCCGCGAACAATGAGCAGTTCTTC.

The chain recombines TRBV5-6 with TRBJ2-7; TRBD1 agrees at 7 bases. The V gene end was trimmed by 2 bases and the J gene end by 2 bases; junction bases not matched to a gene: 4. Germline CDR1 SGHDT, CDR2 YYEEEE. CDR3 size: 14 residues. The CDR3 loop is CASSLRGPTYEQYF. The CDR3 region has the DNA TGTGCCAGCAGCTTAAGGGGGCCCACCTACGAGCAGTACTTC.

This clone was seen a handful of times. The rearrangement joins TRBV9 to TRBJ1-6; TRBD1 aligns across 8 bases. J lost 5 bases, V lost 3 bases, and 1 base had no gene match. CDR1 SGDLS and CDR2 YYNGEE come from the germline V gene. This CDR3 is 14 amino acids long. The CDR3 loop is CASSEGQDNSPLHF. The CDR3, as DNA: TGTGCCAGCAGCGAGGGACAGGATAATTCACCCCTCCACTTT.

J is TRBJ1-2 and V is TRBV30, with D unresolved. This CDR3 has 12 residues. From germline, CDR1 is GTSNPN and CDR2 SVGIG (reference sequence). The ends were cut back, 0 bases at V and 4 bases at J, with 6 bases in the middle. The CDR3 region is CAWSVLGYGYTF. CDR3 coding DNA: TGTGCCTGGAGTGTACTGGGCTATGGCTACACCTTC.

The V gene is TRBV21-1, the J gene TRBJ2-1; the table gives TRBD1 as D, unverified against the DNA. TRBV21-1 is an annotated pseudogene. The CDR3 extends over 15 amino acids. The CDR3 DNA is TGTGCCAGCAGCTTGGACAGTTTTACCTACAATGAGCAGTTCTTC. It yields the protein CASSLDSFTYNEQFF.